The rows below give T cell receptor beta chains drawn from one sample of a study of CD8 T cells in Susac syndrome. TCRdb re-called the immunoSEQ multiplex PCR reads through MiXCR, storing one row per CDR3 protein. The table has 200,000 to 250,000 distinct CDR3 sequences, about 95% seen once; the top ten hold about 0.091%. Sequencing input: CD4+ T cells from PBMCs. The receptors were gathered from a human donor with multiple sclerosis. Both conserved end residues are part of each CDR3. A D gene is named only where the DNA matches it firmly. Where a row states a size, it is once, few, many or the class of an expanded clone; other rows omit it.

CDR3aa: CASSPGQGYNYGYTF
CDR3nt: TGTGCCAGCTCACCAGGACAGGGATATAACTATGGCTACACCTTC
v_gene: TRBV18
abundance: -
d_gene: TRBD1
j_gene: TRBJ1-2

CDR3aa: CSARYRAWETQYF
CDR3nt: TGCAGTGCTCGATACAGGGCTTGGGAGACCCAGTACTTC
v_gene: TRBV20-1
abundance: once
d_gene: -
j_gene: TRBJ2-5

CDR3aa: CSVVEDTQYF
CDR3nt: TGCAGCGTTGTTGAGGATACGCAGTATTTT
v_gene: TRBV29-1
abundance: -
d_gene: -
j_gene: TRBJ2-3

CDR3aa: CSVEDPDINTGELFF
CDR3nt: TGCAGCGTTGAAGATCCCGACATAAACACCGGGGAGCTGTTTTTT
v_gene: TRBV29-1
abundance: -
d_gene: -
j_gene: TRBJ2-2

CDR3aa: CASSSGLTGKETQYF
CDR3nt: TGTGCCAGCAGTTCCGGATTGACAGGGAAAGAGACCCAGTACTTC
v_gene: TRBV5-6
abundance: -
d_gene: TRBD1
j_gene: TRBJ2-5

CDR3aa: CATSAPEGAREQFF
CDR3nt: TGTGCCACCAGTGCCCCGGAGGGGGCACGGGAGCAGTTCTTC
v_gene: TRBV24-1
abundance: -
d_gene: -
j_gene: TRBJ2-1

CDR3aa: CASSLYGAGEQYF
CDR3nt: TGTGCCAGCAGTTTATACGGGGCGGGGGAGCAGTACTTC
v_gene: TRBV12-3/TRBV12-4
abundance: -
d_gene: -
j_gene: TRBJ2-7

CDR3aa: CASSYASGSRADTQYF
CDR3nt: TGTGCCAGCAGCTATGCTAGCGGGAGCCGAGCAGATACGCAGTATTTT
v_gene: TRBV28
abundance: -
d_gene: TRBD2
j_gene: TRBJ2-3

CDR3aa: CASSLDLGGTGETQYF
CDR3nt: TGTGCCAGCAGCTTAGACCTGGGGGGAACGGGTGAGACCCAGTACTTC
v_gene: TRBV3-1
abundance: -
d_gene: -
j_gene: TRBJ2-5

CDR3aa: CASSFPDGSNVLTF
CDR3nt: TGTGCCAGCAGCTTTCCGGACGGTTCCAACGTCCTGACTTTC
v_gene: TRBV13
abundance: -
d_gene: -
j_gene: TRBJ2-6

CDR3aa: CSVKVAGIDTQYF
CDR3nt: TGCAGCGTGAAGGTCGCGGGCATAGATACGCAGTATTTT
v_gene: TRBV29-1
abundance: -
d_gene: -
j_gene: TRBJ2-3

CDR3aa: CAWSRTGGNQPQHF
CDR3nt: TGTGCCTGGAGTCGAACAGGGGGGAATCAGCCCCAGCATTTT
v_gene: TRBV30
abundance: -
d_gene: TRBD1
j_gene: TRBJ1-5

CDR3aa: CSVPGLYTEAFF
CDR3nt: TGCAGCGTTCCGGGACTGTACACTGAAGCTTTCTTT
v_gene: TRBV29-1
abundance: -
d_gene: -
j_gene: TRBJ1-1

CDR3aa: CASSWGLRGYEQYF
CDR3nt: TGTGCCAGCAGTTGGGGACTAAGAGGGTACGAGCAGTACTTC
v_gene: TRBV27
abundance: -
d_gene: TRBD2
j_gene: TRBJ2-7

CDR3aa: CSATILTGYGGYTF
CDR3nt: TGCAGTGCCACTATTTTGACAGGTTACGGCGGCTACACCTTC
v_gene: TRBV20-1
abundance: -
d_gene: -
j_gene: TRBJ1-2

CDR3aa: CASSKRSGAGGTDTQYF
CDR3nt: TGTGCCAGCAGCAAAAGATCGGGCGCGGGGGGCACAGATACGCAGTATTTT
v_gene: TRBV7-9
abundance: -
d_gene: TRBD2
j_gene: TRBJ2-3

CDR3aa: CATSRDLFEASGGYTF
CDR3nt: TGTGCCACCAGCAGAGATCTTTTCGAAGCATCCGGAGGCTACACCTTC
v_gene: TRBV15
abundance: -
d_gene: -
j_gene: TRBJ1-2